This TCR beta chain was identified in a study of shared clonotypes between healthy human individuals. Turning to the study itself: The donor pool was made up of two women and a few men aged 18 to 49. Study-level findings and limits: Investigators expected sequencing depth to affect clonotype sharing among donors.

Participating donors were healthy, HIV-negative adults free of recent acute infections or vaccinations. The CDR3 contains 15 residues. Trimming pared 4 bases from V and 3 bases from J, leaving 17 bases between. Germline values: CDR1 SGHRS, CDR2 YFSETQ. Approximately 210 ng DNA, around 30,000 T cell genomes, went into each sorted-subset replicate PCR. Libraries were prepared by immunoSEQ multiplex PCR; TCRdb keeps only in-frame clonotypes and omits some of them. The sample shows a few million clones, 92% of them seen only once. On this clone: Its specificity is not known.

Sequencing input: naive CD4+ T cells from PBMCs. Specified subset: CD45RA+ positively selected. The sequence derives from a man aged 18 to 35 in good health. Some clones in this sample may be carry-over from other donors' samples. The V gene is TRBV5-1, the J gene TRBJ2-7, with a possible D match to TRBD2 (6 bases). CDR3 in amino acids: CASSAGLSLLYEQYF. The DNA of the CDR3 is TGCGCCAGCAGCGCGGGACTGAGTTTGCTCTACGAGCAGTACTTC. The whole variable domain, remainder taken from reference TRBV5-1 and TRBJ2-7, is KAGVTQTPRYLIKTRGQQVTLSCSPISGHRSVSWYQQTPGQGLQFLFEYFSETQRNKGNFPGRFSGRQFSNSRSEMNVSTLELGDSALYLCASSAGLSLLYEQYFGPGTRLTVT.